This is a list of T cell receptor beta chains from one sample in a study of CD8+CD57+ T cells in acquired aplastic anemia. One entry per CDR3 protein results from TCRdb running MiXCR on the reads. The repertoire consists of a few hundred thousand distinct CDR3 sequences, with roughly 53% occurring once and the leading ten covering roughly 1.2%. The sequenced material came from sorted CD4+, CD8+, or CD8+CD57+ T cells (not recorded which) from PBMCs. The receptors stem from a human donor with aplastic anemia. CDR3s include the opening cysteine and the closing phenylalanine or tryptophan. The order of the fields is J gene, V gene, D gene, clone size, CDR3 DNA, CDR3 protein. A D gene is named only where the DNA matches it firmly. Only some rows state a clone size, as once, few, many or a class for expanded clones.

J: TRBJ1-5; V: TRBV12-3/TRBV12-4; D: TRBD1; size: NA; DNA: TGTGCCAGCAGTTCCCGACAGGGATTCATTACGCCCCAGCATTTT; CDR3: CASSSRQGFITPQHF
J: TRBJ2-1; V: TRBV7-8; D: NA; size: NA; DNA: TGTGCCAGCAGCCGCAGCCGAGGCGATGAGCAGTTCTTC; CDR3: CASSRSRGDEQFF
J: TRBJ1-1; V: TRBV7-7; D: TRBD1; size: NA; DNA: TGTGCTAGCAGCTTGGGAGGACAGGGAAGAGAAGCTTTCTTT; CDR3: CASSLGGQGREAFF
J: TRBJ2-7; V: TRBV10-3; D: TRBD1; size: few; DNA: TGTGCCATCAGTAAAACCGGGACAGACGAGCAGTACTTC; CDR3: CAISKTGTDEQYF
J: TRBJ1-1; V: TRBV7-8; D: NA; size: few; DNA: TGTGCCAGCAGTCGCAATCCCCTCGGCACTGAAGCTTTCTTT; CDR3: CASSRNPLGTEAFF
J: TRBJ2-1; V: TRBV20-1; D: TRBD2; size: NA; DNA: TGCAGTGCTAGAGGGCTAGCGGGAGGGGGGGTCAATGAGCAGTTCTTC; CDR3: CSARGLAGGGVNEQFF
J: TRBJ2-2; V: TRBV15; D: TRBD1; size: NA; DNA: TGTGCCACCAGCAGAGGGGGACAGGGTGACACCGGGGAGCTGTTTTTT; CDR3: CATSRGGQGDTGELFF
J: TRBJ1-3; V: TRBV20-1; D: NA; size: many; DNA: TGCAGTGCTAGAGCGGGAACTGGAAACACCATATATTTT; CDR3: CSARAGTGNTIYF
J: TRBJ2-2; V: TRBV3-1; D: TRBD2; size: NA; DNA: TGTGCCAGCAGCCTTAGCGGGGGAACCGGGGAGCTGTTTTTT; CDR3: CASSLSGGTGELFF
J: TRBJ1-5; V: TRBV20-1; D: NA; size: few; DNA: TGCAGTGCCGAGGGAGCGGGAGGGAATCAGCCCCAGCATTTT; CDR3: CSAEGAGGNQPQHF
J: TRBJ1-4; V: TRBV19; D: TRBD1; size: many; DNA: TGTGCCAGTAGCAGCGACAGGGGGTGGGGTGAAAAACTGTTTTTT; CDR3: CASSSDRGWGEKLFF
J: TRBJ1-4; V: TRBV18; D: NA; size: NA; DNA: TGTGCCAGCTCACCAAGACAACCCGCAACTAATGAAAAACTGTTTTTT; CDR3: CASSPRQPATNEKLFF
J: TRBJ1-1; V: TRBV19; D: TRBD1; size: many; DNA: TGTGCCAGTAGTATAGCAGGGGGTAAAACTGAAGCTTTCTTT; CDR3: CASSIAGGKTEAFF
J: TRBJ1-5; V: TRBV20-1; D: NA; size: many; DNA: TGCAGTGCTAGACCCTTAGTGGCTCAGCCCCAGCATTTT; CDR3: CSARPLVAQPQHF
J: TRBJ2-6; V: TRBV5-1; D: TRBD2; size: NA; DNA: TGCGCCAGCAGTGCTAGCGGGGATGGGGCCAACGTCCTGACTTTC; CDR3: CASSASGDGANVLTF
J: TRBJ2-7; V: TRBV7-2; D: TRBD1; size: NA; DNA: TGTGCCAGCAGCCCCCGGACAGGATTCGAGCAGTACTTC; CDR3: CASSPRTGFEQYF
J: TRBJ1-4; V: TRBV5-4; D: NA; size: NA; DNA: TGTGCCAGCAGCTTGGCCAGACAGTCAACTAATGAAAAACTGTTTTTT; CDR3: CASSLARQSTNEKLFF